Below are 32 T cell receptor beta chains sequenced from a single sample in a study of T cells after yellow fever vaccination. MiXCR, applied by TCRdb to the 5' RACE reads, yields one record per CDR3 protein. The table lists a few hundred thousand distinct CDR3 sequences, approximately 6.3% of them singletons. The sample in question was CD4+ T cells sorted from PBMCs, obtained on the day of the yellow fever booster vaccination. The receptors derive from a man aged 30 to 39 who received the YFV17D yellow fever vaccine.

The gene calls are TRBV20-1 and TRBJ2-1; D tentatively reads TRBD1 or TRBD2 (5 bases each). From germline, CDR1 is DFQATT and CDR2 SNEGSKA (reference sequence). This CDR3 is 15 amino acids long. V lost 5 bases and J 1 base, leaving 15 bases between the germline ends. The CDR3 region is CSASQPGRSYNEQFF. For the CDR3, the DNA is TGCAGTGCTTCACAGCCGGGACGATCCTACAATGAGCAGTTCTTC.

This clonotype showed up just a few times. This CDR3 reads CASSRGYLDTEAFF. In DNA form, the CDR3 reads TGTGCCAGCAGCAGGGGCTACTTGGACACTGAAGCTTTCTTT. This chain uses TRBV25-1 with TRBJ1-1, with D perhaps matching TRBD1 (6 bases). V gave up 6 bases and J gave up 3 bases, with 14 bases separating them. CDR1 is MGHDK and CDR2 is SYGVNS in the germline V gene. The CDR3 spans 14 residues.

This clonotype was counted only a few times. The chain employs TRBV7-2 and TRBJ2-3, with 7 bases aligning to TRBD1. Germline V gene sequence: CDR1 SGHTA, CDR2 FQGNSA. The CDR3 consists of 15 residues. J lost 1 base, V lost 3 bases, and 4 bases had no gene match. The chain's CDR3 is CASSFSTGGTDTQYF. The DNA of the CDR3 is TGTGCCAGCAGCTTCTCTACAGGGGGCACAGATACGCAGTATTTT.

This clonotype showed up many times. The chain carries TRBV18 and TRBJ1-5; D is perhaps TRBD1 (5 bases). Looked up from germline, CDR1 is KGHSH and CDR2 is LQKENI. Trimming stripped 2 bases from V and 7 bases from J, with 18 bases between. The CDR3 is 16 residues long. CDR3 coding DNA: TGTGCCAGCTCACCATCGGTGCAGGGAGTGGAACAGCCCCAGCATTTT. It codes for CASSPSVQGVEQPQHF. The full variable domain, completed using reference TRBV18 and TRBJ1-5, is NAGVMQNPRHLVRRRGQEARLRCSPMKGHSHVYWYRQLPEEGLKFMVYLQKENIIDESGMPKERFSAEFPKEGPSILRIQQVVRGDSAAYFCASSPSVQGVEQPQHFGDGTRLSIL.

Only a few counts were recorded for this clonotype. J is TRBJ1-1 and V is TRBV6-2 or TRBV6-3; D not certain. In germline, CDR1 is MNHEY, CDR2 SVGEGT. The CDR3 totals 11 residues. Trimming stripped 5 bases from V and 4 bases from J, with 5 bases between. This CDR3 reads CASSVGTEAFF. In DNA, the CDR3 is TGTGCCAGCAGTGTGGGCACTGAAGCTTTCTTT.

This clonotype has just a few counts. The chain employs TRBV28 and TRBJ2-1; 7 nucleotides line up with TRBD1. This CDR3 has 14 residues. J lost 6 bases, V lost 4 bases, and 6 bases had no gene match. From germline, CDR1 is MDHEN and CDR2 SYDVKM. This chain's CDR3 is CASSSGQPPNEQFF. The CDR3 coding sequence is TGTGCCAGCAGTTCGGGACAGCCCCCCAATGAGCAGTTCTTC.

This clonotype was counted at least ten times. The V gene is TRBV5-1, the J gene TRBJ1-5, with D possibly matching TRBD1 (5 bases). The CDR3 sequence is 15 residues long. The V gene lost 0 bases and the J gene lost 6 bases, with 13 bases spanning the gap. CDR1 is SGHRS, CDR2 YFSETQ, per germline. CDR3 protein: CASSLGPGARQPQHF. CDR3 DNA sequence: TGCGCCAGCAGCTTGGGTCCCGGGGCGCGTCAGCCCCAGCATTTT.

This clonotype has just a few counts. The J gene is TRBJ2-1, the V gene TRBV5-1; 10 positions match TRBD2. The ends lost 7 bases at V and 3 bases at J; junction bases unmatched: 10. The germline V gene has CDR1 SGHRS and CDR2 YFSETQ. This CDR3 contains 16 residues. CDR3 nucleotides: TGCGCCAGCGGGACTAGCGCCCTGGGAGGCTACAATGAGCAGTTCTTC. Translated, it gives CASGTSALGGYNEQFF. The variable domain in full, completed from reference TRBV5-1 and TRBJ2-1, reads KAGVTQTPRYLIKTRGQQVTLSCSPISGHRSVSWYQQTPGQGLQFLFEYFSETQRNKGNFPGRFSGRQFSNSRSEMNVSTLELGDSALYLCASGTSALGGYNEQFFGPGTRLTVL.

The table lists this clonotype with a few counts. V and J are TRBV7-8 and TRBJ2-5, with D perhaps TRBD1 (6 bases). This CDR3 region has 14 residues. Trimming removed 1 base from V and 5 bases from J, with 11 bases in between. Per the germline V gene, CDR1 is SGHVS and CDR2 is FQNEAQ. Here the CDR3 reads CASSLDAGVETQYF. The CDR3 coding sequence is TGTGCCAGCAGCTTAGATGCAGGGGTGGAGACCCAGTACTTC.

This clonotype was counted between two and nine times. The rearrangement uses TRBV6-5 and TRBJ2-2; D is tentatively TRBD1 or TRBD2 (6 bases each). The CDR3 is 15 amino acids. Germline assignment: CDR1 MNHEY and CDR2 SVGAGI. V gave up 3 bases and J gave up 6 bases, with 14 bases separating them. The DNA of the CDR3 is TGTGCCAGCAGTTATAGCAGGGGAGGAGCCGGGGAGCTGTTTTTT. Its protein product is CASSYSRGGAGELFF.

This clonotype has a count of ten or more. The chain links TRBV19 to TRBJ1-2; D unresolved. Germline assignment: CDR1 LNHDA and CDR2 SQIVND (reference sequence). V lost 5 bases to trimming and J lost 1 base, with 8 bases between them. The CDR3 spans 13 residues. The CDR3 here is CASSPDYNYGYTF. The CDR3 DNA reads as TGTGCCAGTAGTCCGGATTATAACTATGGCTACACCTTC. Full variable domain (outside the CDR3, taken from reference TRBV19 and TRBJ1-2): DGGITQSPKYLFRKEGQNVTLSCEQNLNHDAMYWYRQDPGQGLRLIYYSQIVNDFQKGDIAEGYSVSREKKESFPLTVTSAQKNPTAFYLCASSPDYNYGYTFGSGTRLTVV.

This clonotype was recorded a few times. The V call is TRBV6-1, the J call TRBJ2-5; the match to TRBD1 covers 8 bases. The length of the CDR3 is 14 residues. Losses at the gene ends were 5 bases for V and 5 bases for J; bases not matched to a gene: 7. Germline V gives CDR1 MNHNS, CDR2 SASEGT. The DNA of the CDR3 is TGTGCCAGCAGTAGGACAGGGCTTTCCGAGACCCAGTACTTC. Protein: CASSRTGLSETQYF.

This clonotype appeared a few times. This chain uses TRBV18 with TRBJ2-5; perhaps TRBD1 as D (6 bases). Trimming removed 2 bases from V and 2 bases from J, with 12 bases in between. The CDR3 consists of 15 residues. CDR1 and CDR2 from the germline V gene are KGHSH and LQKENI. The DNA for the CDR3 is TGTGCCAGCTCACCAAGGTTGGGACATCAAGAGACCCAGTACTTC. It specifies CASSPRLGHQETQYF.

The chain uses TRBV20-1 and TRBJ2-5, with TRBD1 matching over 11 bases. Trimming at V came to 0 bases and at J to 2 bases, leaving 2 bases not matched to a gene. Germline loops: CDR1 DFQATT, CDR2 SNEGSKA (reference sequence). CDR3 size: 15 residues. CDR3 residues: CSARERDRGQETQYF. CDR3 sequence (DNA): TGCAGTGCTAGAGAACGGGACAGGGGGCAAGAGACCCAGTACTTC.

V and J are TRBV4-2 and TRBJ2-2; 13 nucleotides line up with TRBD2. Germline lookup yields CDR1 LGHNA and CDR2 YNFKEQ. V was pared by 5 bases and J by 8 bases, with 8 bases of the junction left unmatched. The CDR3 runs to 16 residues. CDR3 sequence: CASSCGTSGMSGELFF. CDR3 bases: TGTGCCAGCAGCTGTGGGACTAGCGGGATGTCTGGGGAGCTGTTTTTT.

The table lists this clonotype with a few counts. Written as DNA, the CDR3 is TGCGCCAGCAGCAACACGGCCGGGACAGGGGGCTACAATGAGCAGTTCTTC. It is translated as CASSNTAGTGGYNEQFF. J is TRBJ2-1 and V is TRBV5-1; 11 nucleotides agree with TRBD1. The germline V gene encodes CDR1 SGHRS and CDR2 YFSETQ. With 4 bases clipped from V and 3 bases from J, the junction kept 9 bases outside the gene matches. CDR3 length: 17 residues. Filled out from reference TRBV5-1 and TRBJ2-1, the complete variable domain reads KAGVTQTPRYLIKTRGQQVTLSCSPISGHRSVSWYQQTPGQGLQFLFEYFSETQRNKGNFPGRFSGRQFSNSRSEMNVSTLELGDSALYLCASSNTAGTGGYNEQFFGPGTRLTVL.

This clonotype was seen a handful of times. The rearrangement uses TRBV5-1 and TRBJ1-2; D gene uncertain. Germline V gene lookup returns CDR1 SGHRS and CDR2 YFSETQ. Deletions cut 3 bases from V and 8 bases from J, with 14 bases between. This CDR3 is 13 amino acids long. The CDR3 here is CASSSQPREGYTF. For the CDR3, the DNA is TGCGCCAGCAGCTCCCAGCCTCGGGAAGGCTACACCTTC.

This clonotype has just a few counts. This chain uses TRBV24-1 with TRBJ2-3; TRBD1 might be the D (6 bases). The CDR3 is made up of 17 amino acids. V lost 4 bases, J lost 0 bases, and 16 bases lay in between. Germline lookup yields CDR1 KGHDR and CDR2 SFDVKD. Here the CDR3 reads CATSDEDQGKSTDTQYF. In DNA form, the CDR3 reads TGTGCCACCAGTGACGAAGACCAGGGGAAAAGCACAGATACGCAGTATTTT.

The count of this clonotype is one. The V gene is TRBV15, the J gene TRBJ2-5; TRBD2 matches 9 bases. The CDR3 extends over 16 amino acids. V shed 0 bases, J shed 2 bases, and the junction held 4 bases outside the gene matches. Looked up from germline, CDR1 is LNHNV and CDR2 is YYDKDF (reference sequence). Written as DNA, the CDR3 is TGTGCCACCAGCAGAGATCTAGCGGGGATACAAGAGACCCAGTACTTC. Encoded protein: CATSRDLAGIQETQYF.

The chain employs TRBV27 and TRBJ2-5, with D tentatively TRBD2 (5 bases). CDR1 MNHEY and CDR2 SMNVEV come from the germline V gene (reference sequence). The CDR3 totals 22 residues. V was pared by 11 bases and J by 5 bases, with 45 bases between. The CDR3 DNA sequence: TGTGCCGCCTTTTATCCTCCGCGTCCCCTGCCCGGGGAAAAACCTCTGGGGGAGACCCAGTACTTC. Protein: CAAFYPPRPLPGEKPLGETQYF.

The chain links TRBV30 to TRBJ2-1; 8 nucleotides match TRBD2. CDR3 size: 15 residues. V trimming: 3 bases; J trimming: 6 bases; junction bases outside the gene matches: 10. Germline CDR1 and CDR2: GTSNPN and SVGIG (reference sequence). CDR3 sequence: CAWSLSGLVFNEQFF. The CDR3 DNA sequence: TGTGCCTGGAGCCTATCGGGACTAGTGTTCAATGAGCAGTTCTTC. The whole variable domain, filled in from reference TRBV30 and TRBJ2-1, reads SQTIHQWPATLVQPVGSPLSLECTVEGTSNPNLYWYRQAAGRGLQLLFYSVGIGQISSEVPQNLSASRPQDRQFILSSKKLLLSDSGFYLCAWSLSGLVFNEQFFGPGTRLTVL.

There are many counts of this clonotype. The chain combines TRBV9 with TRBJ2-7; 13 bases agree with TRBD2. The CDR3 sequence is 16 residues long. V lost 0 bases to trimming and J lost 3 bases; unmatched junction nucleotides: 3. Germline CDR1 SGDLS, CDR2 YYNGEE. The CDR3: CASSVGGTSGIYEQYF. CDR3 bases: TGTGCCAGCAGCGTAGGAGGGACTAGCGGGATCTACGAGCAGTACTTC.

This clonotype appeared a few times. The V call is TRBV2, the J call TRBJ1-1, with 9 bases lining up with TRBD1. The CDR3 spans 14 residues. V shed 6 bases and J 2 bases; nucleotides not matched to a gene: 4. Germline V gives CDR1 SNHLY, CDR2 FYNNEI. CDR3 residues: CASRRQGGNTEAFF. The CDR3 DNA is TGTGCCAGCAGACGACAGGGGGGAAACACTGAAGCTTTCTTT.

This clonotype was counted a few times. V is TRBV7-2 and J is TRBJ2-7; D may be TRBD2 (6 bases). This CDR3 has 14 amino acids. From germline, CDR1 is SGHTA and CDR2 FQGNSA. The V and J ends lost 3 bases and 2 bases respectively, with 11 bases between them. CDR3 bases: TGTGCCAGCAGCTTGCCGGGAGCTGCCTACGAGCAGTACTTC. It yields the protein CASSLPGAAYEQYF.

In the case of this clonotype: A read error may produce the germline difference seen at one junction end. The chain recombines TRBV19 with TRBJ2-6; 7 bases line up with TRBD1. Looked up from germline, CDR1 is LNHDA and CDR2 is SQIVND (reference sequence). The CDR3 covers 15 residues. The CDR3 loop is CASSETGSGASVLTF. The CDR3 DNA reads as TGTGCCAGTAGTGAGACAGGGTCAGGGGCCAGCGTCCTGACTTTC.

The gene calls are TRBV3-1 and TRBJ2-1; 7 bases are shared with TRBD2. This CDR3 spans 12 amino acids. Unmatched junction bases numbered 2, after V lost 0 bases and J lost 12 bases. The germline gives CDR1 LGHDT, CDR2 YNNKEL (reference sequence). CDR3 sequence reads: CASSQDRGVQFF. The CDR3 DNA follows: TGTGCCAGCAGCCAAGACCGGGGGGTGCAGTTCTTC.

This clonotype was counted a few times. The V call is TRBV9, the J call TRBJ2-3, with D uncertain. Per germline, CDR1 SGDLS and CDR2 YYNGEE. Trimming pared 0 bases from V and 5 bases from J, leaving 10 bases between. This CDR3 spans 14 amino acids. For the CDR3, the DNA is TGTGCCAGCAGCGTAGATCGGTGGGGAGATACGCAGTATTTT. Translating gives CASSVDRWGDTQYF.

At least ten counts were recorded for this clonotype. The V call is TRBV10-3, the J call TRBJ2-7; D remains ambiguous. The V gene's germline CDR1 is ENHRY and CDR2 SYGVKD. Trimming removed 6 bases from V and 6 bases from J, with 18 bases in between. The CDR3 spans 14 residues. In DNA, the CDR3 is TGTGCCATCAGACGACCTGGCGCTACCCCCGAGCAGTACTTC. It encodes CAIRRPGATPEQYF.

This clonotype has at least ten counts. The CDR3 sequence is CASSQAASGGGELFF. In DNA, the CDR3 is TGTGCCAGCAGCCAAGCGGCATCGGGAGGCGGGGAGCTGTTTTTT. V is TRBV3-1 and J is TRBJ2-2; 7 bases match TRBD2. With 1 base clipped from V and 7 bases from J, the junction kept 6 bases outside the gene matches. CDR1 is LGHDT and CDR2 is YNNKEL in the germline V gene (reference sequence). The CDR3 is 15 residues long.

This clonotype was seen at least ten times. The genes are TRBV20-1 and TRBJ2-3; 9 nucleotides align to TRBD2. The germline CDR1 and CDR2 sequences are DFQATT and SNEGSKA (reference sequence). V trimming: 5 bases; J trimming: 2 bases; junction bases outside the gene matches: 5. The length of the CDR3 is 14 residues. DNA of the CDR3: TGCAGTGCTTCCATAGCGGGAGCCACAGATACGCAGTATTTT. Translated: CSASIAGATDTQYF.

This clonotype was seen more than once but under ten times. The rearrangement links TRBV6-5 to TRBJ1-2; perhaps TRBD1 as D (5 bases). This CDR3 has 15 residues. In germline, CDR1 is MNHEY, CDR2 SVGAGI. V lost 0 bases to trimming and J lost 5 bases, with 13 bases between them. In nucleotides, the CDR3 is TGTGCCAGCAGTTACTCCCAGGGTAAAGGATATGGCTACACCTTC. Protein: CASSYSQGKGYGYTF.

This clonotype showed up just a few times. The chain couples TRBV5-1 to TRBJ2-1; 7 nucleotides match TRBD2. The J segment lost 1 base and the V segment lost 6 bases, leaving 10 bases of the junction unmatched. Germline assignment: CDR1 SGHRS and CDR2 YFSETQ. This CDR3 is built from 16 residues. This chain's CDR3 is CASTPGSGHSYNEQFF. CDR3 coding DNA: TGCGCCAGCACCCCGGGTAGCGGGCATTCCTACAATGAGCAGTTCTTC.